The clone carrying this T cell receptor beta chain was seen once. As handled by the study authors: Reference gene primer amplification gave estimated nucleated cell counts. Generated by immunoSEQ multiplex PCR, the TCRdb table keeps only in-frame clones and is missing some. Clonal size and the V and J genes are those of that table, whereas D and trimming came from the DNA. The top ten hold over 9% of the sample, which has about 310,000 clones, roughly 90% seen once. This specimen comes from a study of blood T cell repertoires in COVID-19. Living in roughly 25 US areas, the participants were between roughly 18 and 90 years of age. Participants had their cohort set by participant-reported clinical history. V lost 3 bases and J lost 7, with 10 bases in between. CDR1 and CDR2 from the germline V gene are SGDLS and YYNGEE. The CDR3 contains 13 residues.

The TCR comes from a middle-aged woman who had recovered from COVID-19. Sequenced sample: PBMCs or T cells enriched from blood (not recorded which). This rearrangement joins TRBV9 to TRBJ2-2, with D perhaps matching TRBD2 (6 bases). CDR3 DNA: TGTGCCAGCAGCGAGGAGGGAATCGGGGAGCTGTTTTTT. It codes for CASSEEGIGELFF.